One and the same sample provided the 18 T cell receptor beta chains below, sequenced in a study of a mutant IDH1 vaccine in newly diagnosed glioma. Produced via immunoSEQ multiplex PCR; TCRdb's table is partial and in-frame only. Among 77,000 or so clones listed, about 81% were seen once. The antigens of these receptors remain unknown. The time point here: week 47, end of study. Mutant IDH1 20-mer peptide, at 300 ug, made up each vaccine dose, with topical imiquimod. This sample comprised PBMCs, obtained from a glioma patient whose treatment included an IDH1 peptide vaccine. The receptors derive from a man aged 35-49 years with glioma.

V usage is TRBV19 and J usage is TRBJ2-7, with D tentatively TRBD1 (5 bases). Germline V lookup: CDR1 LNHDA, CDR2 SQIVND (reference sequence). V lost 1 base to trimming and J lost 2 bases, with 6 bases between them. This CDR3 has 13 amino acids. CDR3 residues: CASSIGGTYEQYF. CDR3 nucleotide sequence: TGTGCCAGTAGTATAGGGGGCACCTACGAGCAGTACTTC.

The rearrangement joins TRBV18 to TRBJ2-5; TRBD2 is a possible D gene (5 bases). V was pared by 3 bases and J by 4 bases, with 9 bases between. This CDR3 comprises 13 residues. Germline V lookup: CDR1 KGHSH, CDR2 LQKENI. CDR3 coding DNA: TGTGCCAGCTCACCCCGCGCGGGAGAGACCCAGTACTTC. Its protein product is CASSPRAGETQYF.

This chain uses TRBV2 with TRBJ2-5; D not certain. The CDR3 runs to 13 residues. Trimming shortened V by 5 bases and J by 2 bases, and 9 bases separated the two germline ends. Germline values: CDR1 SNHLY, CDR2 FYNNEI. The CDR3 region has the DNA TGTGCCAGCAGTACCGCGCCTCAAGAGACCCAGTACTTC. Translation: CASSTAPQETQYF.

The genes are TRBV19 and TRBJ1-2; the D gene is possibly TRBD1 (6 bases). Trimming pared 5 bases from V and 5 bases from J, leaving 18 bases between. CDR3 length equals 15 residues. Germline V lookup: CDR1 LNHDA, CDR2 SQIVND (reference sequence). CDR3 sequence: CASSPRDTYSYGYTF. CDR3 bases: TGTGCCAGTAGTCCCCGGGACACCTATTCGTATGGCTACACCTTC.

This clone was counted once. The rearrangement joins TRBV5-4 to TRBJ2-3; possibly TRBD2 for D (6 bases). This CDR3 comprises 14 residues. Germline values: CDR1 SGHNT, CDR2 YYREEE (reference sequence). V was pared by 7 bases and J by 3 bases, with 15 bases between. CDR3 region: CASGRGMRTDTQYF. The CDR3 DNA reads as TGTGCCAGCGGACGGGGGATGAGGACAGATACGCAGTATTTT.

This clone has only one observation. This rearrangement joins TRBV28 to TRBJ2-2, with 9 bases lining up with TRBD1. This CDR3 comprises 17 residues. V shed 6 bases, J shed 7 bases, and the junction held 15 bases outside the gene matches. CDR1 is MDHEN, CDR2 SYDVKM, per germline. The CDR3 bases are TGTGCCAGCAGCCAAGAAAAGAACAGGGGGCTGGGCGGGGAGCTGTTTTTT. Protein product: CASSQEKNRGLGGELFF.

The CDR3 loop reads CASSATGGEGYGYTF. For the CDR3, the DNA is TGTGCCAGCAGCGCGACAGGGGGCGAGGGATATGGCTACACCTTC. V is TRBV9 and J is TRBJ1-2; 10 nucleotides line up with TRBD1. The CDR3 extends over 15 amino acids. Trimming cost V 3 bases and J 5 bases; bases outside gene matches: 7. The germline CDR1 and CDR2 sequences are SGDLS and YYNGEE.

J is TRBJ2-7 and V is TRBV4-1; 10 nucleotides match TRBD2. Germline CDR1 and CDR2: MGHRA and YSYEKL. The CDR3 spans 16 residues. V was pared by 0 bases and J by 0 bases, with 2 bases of the junction left unmatched. CDR3 nucleotides: TGCGCCAGCAGCCAAGATCTAGCGGGGGTCTCCTACGAGCAGTACTTC. It is translated as CASSQDLAGVSYEQYF.

V is TRBV7-9 and J is TRBJ2-1; the D gene is possibly TRBD1 (6 bases). The germline V gene has CDR1 SEHNR and CDR2 FQNEAQ (reference sequence). The CDR3 is 17 amino acids. V was pared by 8 bases and J by 2 bases, with 22 bases between. The CDR3 loop is CASDGVVAGAPYNEQFF. In DNA form, the CDR3 reads TGTGCCAGCGATGGGGTTGTGGCAGGGGCACCCTACAATGAGCAGTTCTTC.

The chain uses TRBV28 and TRBJ1-5; 8 bases are shared with TRBD1. The CDR3 consists of 15 residues. From germline, CDR1 is MDHEN and CDR2 SYDVKM. Trimming removed 7 bases from V and 4 bases from J; junction bases left unmatched: 9. The CDR3 loop reads CASNSGQGANQPQHF. CDR3 DNA: TGTGCCAGCAACTCAGGACAGGGAGCAAATCAGCCCCAGCATTTT.

V gene TRBV25-1 combines with J gene TRBJ1-1; D is uncertain. The CDR3 loop spans 12 amino acids. The V gene lost 3 bases and the J gene lost 1 base, with 3 bases spanning the gap. Looked up from germline, CDR1 is MGHDK and CDR2 is SYGVNS. The CDR3 spells CASSDWNTEAFF. The CDR3 DNA reads as TGTGCCAGCAGTGATTGGAACACTGAAGCTTTCTTT. Variable domain in full (rest from reference TRBV25-1 and TRBJ1-1): EADIYQTPRYLVIGTGKKITLECSQTMGHDKMYWYQQDPGMELHLIHYSYGVNSTEKGDLSSESTVSRIRTEHFPLTLESARPSHTSQYLCASSDWNTEAFFGQGTRLTVV.

V is TRBV7-9 and J is TRBJ2-5; possibly TRBD2 for D (6 bases). V was trimmed by 0 bases and J by 2 bases, leaving 10 bases between them. CDR3 size: 15 residues. CDR1 and CDR2 (germline): SEHNR, FQNEAQ (reference sequence). CDR3 DNA: TGTGCCAGCAGCTTAGCTGCAGGGACTCAAGAGACCCAGTACTTC. Translated, it gives CASSLAAGTQETQYF. Supplemented by reference TRBV7-9 and TRBJ2-5, the full variable domain reads DTGVSQNPRHKITKRGQNVTFRCDPISEHNRLYWYRQTLGQGPEFLTYFQNEAQLEKSRLLSDRFSAERPKGSFSTLEIQRTEQGDSAMYLCASSLAAGTQETQYFGPGTRLLVL.

This chain uses TRBV18 with TRBJ2-3; 9 bases match TRBD1. J lost 6 bases, V lost 3 bases, and 7 bases had no gene match. Per the germline V gene, CDR1 is KGHSH and CDR2 is LQKENI. The CDR3 is 15 amino acids. The CDR3 sequence is CASSPGTGRSDTQYF. CDR3 DNA: TGTGCCAGCTCACCCGGGACAGGGCGTTCGGATACGCAGTATTTT.

The chain has TRBV7-9 and TRBJ1-1; D perhaps matches TRBD1 (5 bases). The CDR3 totals 16 residues. Germline V CDR1 and CDR2: SEHNR, FQNEAQ (reference sequence). The ends were cut back, 5 bases at V and 2 bases at J, with 18 bases in the middle. CDR3 region: CASSPRTGGTNTEAFF. The CDR3 DNA reads as TGTGCCAGCAGCCCGAGGACCGGAGGGACTAACACTGAAGCTTTCTTT.

The chain has TRBV4-1 and TRBJ2-1, with 11 bases that match TRBD1. Germline CDR1 MGHRA, CDR2 YSYEKL. Trimming cost V 4 bases and J 7 bases; bases outside gene matches: 6. The CDR3 consists of 15 residues. The CDR3 DNA reads TGCGCCAGCAGCCGACCCGGGACAGGGGGGAATGAGCAGTTCTTC. This sequence encodes CASSRPGTGGNEQFF.

Only a few counts were recorded for this clone. Written as DNA, the CDR3 is TGTGCCAGCAGCCTAGGACATTCGAACACCGGGGAGCTGTTTTTT. Translated, it gives CASSLGHSNTGELFF. The V and J genes are TRBV5-4 and TRBJ2-2, with D tentatively TRBD1 (5 bases). V was pared by 4 bases and J by 0 bases, with 10 bases between. The germline V gene encodes CDR1 SGHNT and CDR2 YYREEE (reference sequence). CDR3 size: 15 residues.

The gene calls are TRBV18 and TRBJ1-1, with 8 bases matching TRBD1. The CDR3 runs to 18 residues. Unmatched junction bases numbered 12, after V lost 3 bases and J lost 0 bases. Germline V lookup: CDR1 KGHSH, CDR2 LQKENI. As DNA, the CDR3 is TGTGCCAGCTCACCCCTTCCGCCGGGACAGGACATGAACACTGAAGCTTTCTTT. It yields the protein CASSPLPPGQDMNTEAFF.

The chain has TRBV7-2 and TRBJ2-3; 12 nucleotides agree with TRBD2. Germline assignment: CDR1 SGHTA and CDR2 FQGNSA. CDR3 length: 16 amino acids. With V trimmed by 5 bases and J by 6 bases, 9 bases remained unmatched. CDR3 protein: CASSIGLAGRLDTQYF. The CDR3, as DNA: TGTGCCAGCAGCATCGGACTAGCGGGGAGGTTGGATACGCAGTATTTT. Full variable domain (remainder filled in from reference TRBV7-2 and TRBJ2-3): GAGVSQSPSNKVTEKGKDVELRCDPISGHTALYWYRQSLGQGLEFLIYFQGNSAPDKSGLPSDRFSAERTGGSVSTLTIQRTQQEDSAVYLCASSIGLAGRLDTQYFGPGTRLTVL.